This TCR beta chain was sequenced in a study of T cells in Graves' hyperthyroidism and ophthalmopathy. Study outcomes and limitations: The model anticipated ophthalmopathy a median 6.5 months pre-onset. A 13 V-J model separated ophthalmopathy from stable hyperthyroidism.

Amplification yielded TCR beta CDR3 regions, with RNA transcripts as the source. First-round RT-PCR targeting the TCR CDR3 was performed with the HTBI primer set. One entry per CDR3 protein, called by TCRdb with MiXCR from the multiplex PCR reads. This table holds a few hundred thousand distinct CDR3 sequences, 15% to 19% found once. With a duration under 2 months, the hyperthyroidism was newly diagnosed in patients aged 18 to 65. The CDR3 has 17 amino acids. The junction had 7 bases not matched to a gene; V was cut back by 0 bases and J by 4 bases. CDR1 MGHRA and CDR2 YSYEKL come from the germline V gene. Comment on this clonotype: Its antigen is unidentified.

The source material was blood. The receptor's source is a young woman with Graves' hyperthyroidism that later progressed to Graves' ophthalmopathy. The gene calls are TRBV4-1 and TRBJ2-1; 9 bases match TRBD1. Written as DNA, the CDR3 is TGCGCCAGCAGCCAAGAGGGACAGGGCAGGCGGTACAATGAGCAGTTCTTC. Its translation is CASSQEGQGRRYNEQFF.